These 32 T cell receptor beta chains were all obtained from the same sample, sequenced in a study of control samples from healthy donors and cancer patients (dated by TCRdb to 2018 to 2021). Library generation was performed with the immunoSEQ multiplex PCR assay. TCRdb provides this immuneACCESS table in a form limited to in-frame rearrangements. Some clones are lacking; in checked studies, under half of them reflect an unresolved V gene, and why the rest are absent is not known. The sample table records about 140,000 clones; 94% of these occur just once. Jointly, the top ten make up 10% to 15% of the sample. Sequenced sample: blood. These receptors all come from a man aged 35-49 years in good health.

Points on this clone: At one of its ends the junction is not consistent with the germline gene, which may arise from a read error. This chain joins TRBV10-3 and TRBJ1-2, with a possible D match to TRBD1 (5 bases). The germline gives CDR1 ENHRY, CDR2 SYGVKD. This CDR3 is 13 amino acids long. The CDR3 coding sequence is TGTGCCACCAGTGACAAGGGGCGCTATGGCTACACCTTC. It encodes CATSDKGRYGYTF.

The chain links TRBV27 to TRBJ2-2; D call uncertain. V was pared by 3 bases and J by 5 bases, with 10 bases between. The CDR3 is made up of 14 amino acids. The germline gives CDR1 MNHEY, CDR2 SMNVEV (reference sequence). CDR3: CASSFSGQTGELFF. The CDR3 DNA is TGTGCCAGCAGTTTCAGTGGGCAAACCGGGGAGCTGTTTTTT.

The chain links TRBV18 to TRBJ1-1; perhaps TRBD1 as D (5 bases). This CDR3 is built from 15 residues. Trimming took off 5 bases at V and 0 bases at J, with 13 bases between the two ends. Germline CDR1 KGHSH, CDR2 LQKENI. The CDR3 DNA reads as TGTGCCAGCTCAGCGGAGGGCAGGGTGAACACTGAAGCTTTCTTT. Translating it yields CASSAEGRVNTEAFF.

The CDR3 here is CASSLRRGRDSPLHF. CDR3 in DNA: TGTGCCAGCAGCCTGCGCAGGGGGCGCGATTCACCCCTCCACTTT. V usage is TRBV7-2 and J usage is TRBJ1-6; 8 bases are a match to TRBD1. J was trimmed by 8 bases and V by 5 bases; bases with no gene match: 8. The CDR3 covers 15 residues. Germline CDR1 SGHTA, CDR2 FQGNSA.

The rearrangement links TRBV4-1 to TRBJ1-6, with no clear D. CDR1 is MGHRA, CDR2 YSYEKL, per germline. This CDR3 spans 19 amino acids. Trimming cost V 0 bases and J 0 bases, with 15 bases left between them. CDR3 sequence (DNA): TGCGCCAGCAGCCAAGATGGGGAAGGAGCACTCTCCTATAATTCACCCCTCCACTTT. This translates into CASSQDGEGALSYNSPLHF.

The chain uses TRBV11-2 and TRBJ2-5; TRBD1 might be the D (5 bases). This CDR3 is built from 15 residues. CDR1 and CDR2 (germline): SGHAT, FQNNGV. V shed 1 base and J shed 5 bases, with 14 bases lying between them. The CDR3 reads CASSLAQGIGETQYF. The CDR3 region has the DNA TGTGCCAGCAGCTTAGCCCAGGGCATAGGGGAGACCCAGTACTTC.

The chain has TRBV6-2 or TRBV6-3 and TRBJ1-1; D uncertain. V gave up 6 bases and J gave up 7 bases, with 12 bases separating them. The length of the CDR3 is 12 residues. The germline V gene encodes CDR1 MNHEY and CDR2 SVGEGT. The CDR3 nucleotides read TGTGCCAGCAGCGGAACGGGAGGTGAAGCTTTCTTT. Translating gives CASSGTGGEAFF.

Here the CDR3 DNA reads TGTGCCAGCAGCTTAGAGCGGGGCGGGTCCTACGAGCAGTACTTC. Translated, it gives CASSLERGGSYEQYF. This chain connects TRBV7-8 to TRBJ2-7, with 7 bases aligning to TRBD2. Germline trimming cut 1 base from V and 1 base from J; bases unmatched to any gene: 4. The germline CDR1 and CDR2 sequences are SGHVS and FQNEAQ. CDR3 length equals 15 residues.

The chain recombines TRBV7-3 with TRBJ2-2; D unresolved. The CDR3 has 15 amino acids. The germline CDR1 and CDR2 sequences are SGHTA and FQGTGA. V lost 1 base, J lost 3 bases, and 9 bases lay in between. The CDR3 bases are TGTGCCAGCAGCTTAAGGCAGGCAGACACCGGGGAGCTGTTTTTT. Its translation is CASSLRQADTGELFF.

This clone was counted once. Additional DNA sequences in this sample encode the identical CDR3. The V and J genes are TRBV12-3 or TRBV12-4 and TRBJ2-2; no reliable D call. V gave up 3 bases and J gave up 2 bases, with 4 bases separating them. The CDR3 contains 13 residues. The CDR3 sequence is CASSLSNTGELFF. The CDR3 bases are TGTGCCAGCAGTTTGTCCAACACCGGGGAGCTGTTTTTT.

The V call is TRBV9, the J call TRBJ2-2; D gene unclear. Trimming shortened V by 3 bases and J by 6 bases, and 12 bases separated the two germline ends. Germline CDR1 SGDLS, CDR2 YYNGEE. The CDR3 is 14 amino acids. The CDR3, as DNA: TGTGCCAGCAGCGCGGCTGACGGATCCGGGGAGCTGTTTTTT. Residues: CASSAADGSGELFF.

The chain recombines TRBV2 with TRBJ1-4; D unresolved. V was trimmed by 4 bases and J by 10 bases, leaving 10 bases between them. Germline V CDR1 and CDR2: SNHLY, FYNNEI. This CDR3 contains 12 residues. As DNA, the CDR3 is TGTGCCAGCAGTGGGACGGCCGTAAAACTGTTTTTT. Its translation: CASSGTAVKLFF.

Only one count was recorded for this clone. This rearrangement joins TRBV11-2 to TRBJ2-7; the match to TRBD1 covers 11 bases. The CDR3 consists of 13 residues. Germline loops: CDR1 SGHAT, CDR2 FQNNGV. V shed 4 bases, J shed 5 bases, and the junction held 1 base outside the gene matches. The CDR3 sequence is CASSWTGGDEQYF. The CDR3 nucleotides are TGTGCCAGCAGCTGGACAGGGGGCGACGAGCAGTACTTC.

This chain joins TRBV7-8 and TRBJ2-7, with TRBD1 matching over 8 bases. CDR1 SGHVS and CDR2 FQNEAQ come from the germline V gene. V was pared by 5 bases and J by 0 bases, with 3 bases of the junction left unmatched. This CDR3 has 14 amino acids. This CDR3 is CASSPGTGSYEQYF. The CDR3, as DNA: TGTGCCAGCAGCCCCGGGACAGGCTCCTACGAGCAGTACTTC. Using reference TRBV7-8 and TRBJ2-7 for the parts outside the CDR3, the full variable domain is GAGVSQSPRYKVAKRGQDVALRCDPISGHVSLFWYQQALGQGPEFLTYFQNEAQLDKSGLPSDRFFAERPEGSVSTLKIQRTQQEDSAVYLCASSPGTGSYEQYFGPGTRLTVT.

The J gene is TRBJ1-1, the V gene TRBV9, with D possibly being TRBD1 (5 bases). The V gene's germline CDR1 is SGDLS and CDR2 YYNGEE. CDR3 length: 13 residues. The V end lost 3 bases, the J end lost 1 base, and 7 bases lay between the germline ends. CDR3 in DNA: TGTGCCAGCAGCGAGACAGCGAACACTGAAGCTTTCTTT. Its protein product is CASSETANTEAFF.

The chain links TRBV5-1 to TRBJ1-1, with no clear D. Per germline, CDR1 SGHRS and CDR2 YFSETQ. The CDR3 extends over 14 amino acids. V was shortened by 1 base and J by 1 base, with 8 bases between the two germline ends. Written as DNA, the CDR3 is TGCGCCAGCAGCTTGCAGGCAGGGAACACTGAAGCTTTCTTT. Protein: CASSLQAGNTEAFF.

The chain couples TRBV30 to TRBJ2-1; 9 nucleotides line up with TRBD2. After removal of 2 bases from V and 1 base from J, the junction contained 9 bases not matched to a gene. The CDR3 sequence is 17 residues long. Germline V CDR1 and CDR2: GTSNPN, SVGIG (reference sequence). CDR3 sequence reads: CAWSPSRTSESYNEQFF. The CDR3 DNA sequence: TGTGCCTGGAGTCCTTCGAGGACTAGCGAGTCCTACAATGAGCAGTTCTTC. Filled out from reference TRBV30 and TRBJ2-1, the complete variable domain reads SQTIHQWPATLVQPVGSPLSLECTVEGTSNPNLYWYRQAAGRGLQLLFYSVGIGQISSEVPQNLSASRPQDRQFILSSKKLLLSDSGFYLCAWSPSRTSESYNEQFFGPGTRLTVL.

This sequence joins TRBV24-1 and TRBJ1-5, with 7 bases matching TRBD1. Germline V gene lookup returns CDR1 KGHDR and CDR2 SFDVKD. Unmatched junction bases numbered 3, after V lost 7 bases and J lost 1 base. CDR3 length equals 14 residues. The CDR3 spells CATSRQGSNQPQHF. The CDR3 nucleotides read TGTGCCACCAGCAGACAGGGAAGCAATCAGCCCCAGCATTTT.

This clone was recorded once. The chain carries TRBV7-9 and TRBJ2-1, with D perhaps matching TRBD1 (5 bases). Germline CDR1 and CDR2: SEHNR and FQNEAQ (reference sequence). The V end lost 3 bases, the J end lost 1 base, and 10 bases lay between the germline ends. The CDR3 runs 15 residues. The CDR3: CASSLSQGSYNEQFF. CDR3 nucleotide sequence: TGTGCCAGCAGCTTGTCCCAGGGTTCCTACAATGAGCAGTTCTTC.

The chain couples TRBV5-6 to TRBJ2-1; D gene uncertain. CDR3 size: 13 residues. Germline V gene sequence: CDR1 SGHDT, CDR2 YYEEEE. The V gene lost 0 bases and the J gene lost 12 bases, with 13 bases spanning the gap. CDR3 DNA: TGTGCCAGCAGCTTGGAGGTGGTCAACGGGCAGTTCTTC. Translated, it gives CASSLEVVNGQFF.

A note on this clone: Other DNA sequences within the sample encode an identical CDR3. The CDR3 loop reads CASSLEGPATEAFF. The CDR3, as DNA: TGCGCCAGCAGCTTGGAAGGCCCGGCCACTGAAGCTTTCTTT. The chain is built from TRBV5-1 and TRBJ1-1; D remains unclear. This CDR3 region has 14 residues. Between the trimmed V and J ends, which lost 0 bases and 4 bases, there was a span of 10 bases. CDR1 is SGHRS, CDR2 YFSETQ, per germline.

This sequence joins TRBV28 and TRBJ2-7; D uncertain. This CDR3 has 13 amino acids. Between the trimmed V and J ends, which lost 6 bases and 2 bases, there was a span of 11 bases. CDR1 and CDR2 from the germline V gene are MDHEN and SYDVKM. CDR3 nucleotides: TGTGCCAGCAGGTCCCTCGGGCCCTACGAGCAGTACTTC. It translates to CASRSLGPYEQYF.

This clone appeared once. CDR3 amino acids: CASSLDWGNNEQFF. Written as DNA, the CDR3 is TGTGCCAGCAGTTTAGATTGGGGGAACAATGAGCAGTTCTTC. This chain links TRBV28 with TRBJ2-1; D is tentatively TRBD1 or TRBD2 (5 bases each). CDR3 length: 14 amino acids. V dropped 2 bases and J dropped 5 bases, with 10 bases sitting between them. CDR1 is MDHEN, CDR2 SYDVKM, per germline.

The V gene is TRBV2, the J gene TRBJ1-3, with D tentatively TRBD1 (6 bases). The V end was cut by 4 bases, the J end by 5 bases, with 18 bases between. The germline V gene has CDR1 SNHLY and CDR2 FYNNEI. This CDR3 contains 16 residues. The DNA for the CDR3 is TGTGCCAGCAGTGGGTGGACAGAACTTAGGAGAAACACCATATATTTT. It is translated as CASSGWTELRRNTIYF.

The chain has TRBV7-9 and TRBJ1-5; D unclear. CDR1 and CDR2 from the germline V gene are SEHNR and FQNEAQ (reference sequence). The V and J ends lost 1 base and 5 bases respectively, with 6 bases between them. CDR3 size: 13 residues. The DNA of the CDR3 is TGTGCCAGCAGCTTAGGTCGAGATCAGCCCCAGCATTTT. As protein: CASSLGRDQPQHF.

The CDR3 bases are TGCAGCGTTGAGACAGTAGAGTATACTGAAGCTTTCTTT. Translated, it gives CSVETVEYTEAFF. The genes are TRBV29-1 and TRBJ1-1, with a tentative D call TRBD1 (5 bases). There are 13 residues in the CDR3. CDR1 is SQVTM and CDR2 is ANQGSEA in the germline V gene. V was shortened by 3 bases and J by 5 bases, with 13 bases between the two germline ends. Looking up the rest from reference TRBV29-1 and TRBJ1-1 gives the full variable domain: SAVISQKPSRDICQRGTSLTIQCQVDSQVTMMFWYRQQPGQSLTLIATANQGSEATYESGFVIDKFPISRPNLTFSTLTVSNMSPEDSSIYLCSVETVEYTEAFFGQGTRLTVV.

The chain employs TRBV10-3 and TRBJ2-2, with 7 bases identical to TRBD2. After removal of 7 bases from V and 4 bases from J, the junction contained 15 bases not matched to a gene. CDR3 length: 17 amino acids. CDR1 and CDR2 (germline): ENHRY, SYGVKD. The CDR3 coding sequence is TGTGCCATCACCGCCCTCGGGGGGAGGGCCCCCACCGGGGAGCTGTTTTTT. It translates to CAITALGGRAPTGELFF.

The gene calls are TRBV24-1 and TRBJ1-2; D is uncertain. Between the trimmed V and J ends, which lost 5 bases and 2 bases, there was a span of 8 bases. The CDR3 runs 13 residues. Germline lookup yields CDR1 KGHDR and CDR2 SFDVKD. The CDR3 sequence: CATSAGVNYGYTF. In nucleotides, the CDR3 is TGTGCCACCAGTGCCGGGGTCAACTATGGCTACACCTTC.

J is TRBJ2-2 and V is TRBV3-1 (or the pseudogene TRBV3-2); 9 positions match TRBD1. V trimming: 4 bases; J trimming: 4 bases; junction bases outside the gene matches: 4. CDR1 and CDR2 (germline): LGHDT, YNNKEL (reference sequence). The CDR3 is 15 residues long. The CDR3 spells CASSPGTGRTGELFF. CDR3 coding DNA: TGTGCCAGCAGCCCCGGGACAGGGCGCACCGGGGAGCTGTTTTTT.

The CDR3 region is CASSLIRAGNTIYF. The CDR3 DNA sequence: TGTGCCAGCAGCCTAATCAGGGCTGGAAACACCATATATTTT. The rearrangement joins TRBV2 to TRBJ1-3; a possible D gene is TRBD1 (5 bases). The CDR3 covers 14 residues. Trimming cost V 6 bases and J 2 bases, with 11 bases left between them. Germline V lookup: CDR1 SNHLY, CDR2 FYNNEI.

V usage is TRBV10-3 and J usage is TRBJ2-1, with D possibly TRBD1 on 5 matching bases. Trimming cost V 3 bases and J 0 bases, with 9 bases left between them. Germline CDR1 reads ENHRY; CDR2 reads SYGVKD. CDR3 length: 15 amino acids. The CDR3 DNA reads TGTGCCATCAGTGACAGGGATGGCTCCTACAATGAGCAGTTCTTC. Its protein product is CAISDRDGSYNEQFF.

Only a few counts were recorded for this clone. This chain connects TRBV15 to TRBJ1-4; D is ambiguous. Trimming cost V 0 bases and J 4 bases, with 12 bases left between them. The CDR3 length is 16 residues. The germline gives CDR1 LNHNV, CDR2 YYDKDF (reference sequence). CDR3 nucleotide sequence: TGTGCCACCAGCAGAGATTTGGGCAGTTTTAATGAAAAACTGTTTTTT. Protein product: CATSRDLGSFNEKLFF. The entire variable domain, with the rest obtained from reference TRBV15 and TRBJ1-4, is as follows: DAMVIQNPRYQVTQFGKPVTLSCSQTLNHNVMYWYQQKSSQAPKLLFHYYDKDFNNEADTPDNFQSRRPNTSFCFLDIRSPGLGDTAMYLCATSRDLGSFNEKLFFGSGTQLSVL.